These 5 T cell receptor beta chains were all obtained from the same sample, sequenced in a study of OX40 agonist ivuxolimab in advanced cancers. Generated by immunoSEQ multiplex PCR, the TCRdb table keeps only in-frame clones and is missing some. The table shows 70,000 or so clones, with around 90% occurring only once. The sequences come from CD4+ or CD8+ T cells sorted from blood, collected in a trial of the OX40 agonist ivuxolimab. The source of these receptors is an adult with an advanced solid tumor such as melanoma, head and neck, liver or kidney cancer.

Here the CDR3 reads CASSQVIAGALYEQYF. The CDR3 nucleotides are TGTGCCAGCAGCCAAGTTATTGCGGGAGCGCTCTACGAGCAGTACTTC. The rearrangement uses TRBV4-2 and TRBJ2-7, with 7 positions matching TRBD2. The CDR3 has 16 amino acids. Germline CDR1 LGHNA, CDR2 YNFKEQ. V gave up 1 base and J gave up 3 bases; unmatched junction bases: 9.

The V call is TRBV4-2, the J call TRBJ2-5; D may be TRBD2 (5 bases). The germline V gene has CDR1 LGHNA and CDR2 YNFKEQ. V lost 0 bases and J lost 5, with 10 bases in between. CDR3 length equals 14 residues. The CDR3 protein is CASSQDVRRETQYF. The DNA for the CDR3 is TGTGCCAGCAGCCAAGACGTCAGGAGGGAGACCCAGTACTTC.

This clone showed up just a few times. This chain uses TRBV28 with TRBJ2-5; D is unclear. Deletions cut 8 bases from V and 4 bases from J, with 5 bases between. Germline loops: CDR1 MDHEN, CDR2 SYDVKM. This CDR3 spans 10 amino acids. CDR3 region: CASGIETQYF. CDR3 coding DNA: TGTGCCAGCGGAATAGAGACCCAGTACTTC.

The chain is built from TRBV19 and TRBJ2-7; D perhaps matches TRBD2 (6 bases). Looked up from germline, CDR1 is LNHDA and CDR2 is SQIVND (reference sequence). The CDR3 length is 15 residues. V was shortened by 5 bases and J by 2 bases, with 16 bases between the two germline ends. CDR3: CASSPSGRGTYEQYF. The DNA of the CDR3 is TGTGCCAGTAGTCCCTCGGGGCGGGGTACCTACGAGCAGTACTTC.

The rearrangement links TRBV7-2 to TRBJ2-3, with D perhaps TRBD1 or TRBD2 (5 bases each). The germline V gene encodes CDR1 SGHTA and CDR2 FQGNSA. V was trimmed by 2 bases and J by 4 bases, leaving 13 bases between them. The CDR3 loop spans 15 amino acids. CDR3 sequence reads: CASSLTGTRADTQYF. The CDR3 nucleotides read TGTGCCAGCAGCTTAACCGGGACCCGGGCAGATACGCAGTATTTT. Together with reference TRBV7-2 and TRBJ2-3, the CDR3 gives the full variable domain: GAGVSQSPSNKVTEKGKDVELRCDPISGHTALYWYRQSLGQGLEFLIYFQGNSAPDKSGLPSDRFSAERTGGSVSTLTIQRTQQEDSAVYLCASSLTGTRADTQYFGPGTRLTVL.